This T cell receptor (beta chain) came from a study of CD8+ T cells in alopecia areata. Germline lookup yields CDR1 SQVTM and CDR2 ANQGSEA. The CDR3 sequence is 14 residues long. With 8 bases clipped from V and 6 bases from J, the junction kept 11 bases outside the gene matches. cDNA prepared by RNA extraction and subsequent reverse transcription served as the template for sequencing. Using immunoSEQ multiplex PCR, the repertoire was profiled, and TCRdb retains in-frame clones only, with some absent. The table has 50,000 to 80,000 clones, around 47% seen once. There are a few counts of this clone. The material sequenced was NKG2D-low CD8+ T cells sorted from blood. This TCR was recovered from a human donor with alopecia areata. The rearrangement joins TRBV29-1 to TRBJ2-1, with 9 nucleotides matching TRBD2. CDR3 nucleotides: TGCAGCCCCTTAGCGGGAGCGAGGGGCAATGAGCAGTTCTTC. The encoded protein is CSPLAGARGNEQFF.